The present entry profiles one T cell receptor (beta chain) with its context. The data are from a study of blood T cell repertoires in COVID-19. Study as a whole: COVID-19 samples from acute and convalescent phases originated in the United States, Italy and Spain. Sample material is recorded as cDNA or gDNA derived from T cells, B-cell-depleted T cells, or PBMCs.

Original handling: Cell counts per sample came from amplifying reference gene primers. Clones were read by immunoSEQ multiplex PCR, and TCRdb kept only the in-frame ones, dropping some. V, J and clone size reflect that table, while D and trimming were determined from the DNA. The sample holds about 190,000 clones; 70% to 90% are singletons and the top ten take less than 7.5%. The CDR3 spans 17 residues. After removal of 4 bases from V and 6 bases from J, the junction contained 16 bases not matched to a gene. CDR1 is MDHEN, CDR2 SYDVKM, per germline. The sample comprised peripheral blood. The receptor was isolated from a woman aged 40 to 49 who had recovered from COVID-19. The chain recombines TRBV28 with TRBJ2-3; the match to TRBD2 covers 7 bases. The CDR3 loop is CASSSLIGGREGDTQYF. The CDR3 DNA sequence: TGTGCCAGCAGTTCCCTCATCGGCGGGAGAGAGGGGGATACGCAGTATTTT.